Listed below are T cell receptor beta chains from one sample, sequenced in a study of beta chain features in type 1 diabetes. Libraries were prepared by immunoSEQ multiplex PCR; TCRdb keeps only in-frame clonotypes and omits some of them. The repertoire holds 300,000 to 350,000 clones, with 7% to 9% as singletons. The sequenced sample was central memory CD4+ T cells from blood. These receptors all stem from a young woman in good health. CDR3s include the opening cysteine and the closing phenylalanine or tryptophan. D genes are given only for firm matches. Not all rows give a size; the values are once, few, many and, for expanded clones, a class.

d_gene	abundance	len	j_gene	v_gene	CDR3nt	CDR3aa
TRBD2	-	15	TRBJ2-1	TRBV6-1	TGTGCCAGCAGTGTAGTAGCGGGAGGGTTTAATGAGCAGTTCTTC	CASSVVAGGFNEQFF
-	many	14	TRBJ2-1	TRBV4-3	TGCGCCAGCAGCCGGCGTGTACTCGGCAATGAGCAGTTCTTC	CASSRRVLGNEQFF
-	few	14	TRBJ2-5	TRBV6-5	TGTGCCAGCAGCCTCGACTCTGGTCAAGAGACCCAGTACTTC	CASSLDSGQETQYF
TRBD1	many	16	TRBJ2-2	TRBV5-1	TGCGCCAGCAGCTGGGGGACAGGGGACTACACCGGGGAGCTGTTTTTT	CASSWGTGDYTGELFF
TRBD2	few	14	TRBJ2-3	TRBV28	TGTGCCAGCAGTTTGGCCACGAGCGGGAGGTCGCAGTATTTT	CASSLATSGRSQYF
-	-	13	TRBJ2-7	TRBV6-5	TGTGCCAGCAGACGGGACGGCGCCTACGAGCAGTACTTC	CASRRDGAYEQYF
TRBD2	-	13	TRBJ2-7	TRBV6-5	TGTGCCAGCAGTTCCGGGACTACCCATCACAAGTACTTC	CASSSGTTHHKYF
TRBD1	-	14	TRBJ1-1	TRBV29-1	TGCAGCGTTGAAACTAACCACAGGGGCACTGAAGCTTTCTTT	CSVETNHRGTEAFF
TRBD1	-	15	TRBJ2-1	TRBV6-1	TGTGCCAGCCGTAATACAGGGGGCGACGGCTATGAGCAGTTCTTC	CASRNTGGDGYEQFF
TRBD1	many	16	TRBJ1-5	TRBV28	TGTGCCAGCAGACCGCGGGGACAGGGGGGCAATCAGCCCCAGCATTTT	CASRPRGQGGNQPQHF
-	-	13	TRBJ2-7	TRBV10-3	TGTGCCATCACGCGGGAACCAGGCCGCGAGCAGTACTTC	CAITREPGREQYF
-	-	16	TRBJ2-5	TRBV7-2	TGTGCCAGCAGCTTCCTAGGGTGGCAGGGACAAGAGACCCAGTACTTC	CASSFLGWQGQETQYF
TRBD1	few	16	TRBJ2-7	TRBV9	TGTGCCAGCAGCGCAGACTCCGGGACAGGGATCTACGAGCAGTACTTC	CASSADSGTGIYEQYF
-	-	18	TRBJ2-7	TRBV27	TGTGCCAGCAGTTTTAGCCCCCCACCCAATAGGGGAACCTACGAGCAGTACTTC	CASSFSPPPNRGTYEQYF
-	few	14	TRBJ2-5	TRBV7-6	TGTGCCAGCAGCTTAGGGGCATGGCAAGAGACCCAGTACTTC	CASSLGAWQETQYF
TRBD1	once	15	TRBJ2-1	TRBV11-2	TGTGCCAGCAGCTTAGGCGGGACAGGGGCCAATGAGCAGTTCTTC	CASSLGGTGANEQFF
TRBD2	few	16	TRBJ2-1	TRBV5-6	TGTGCCAGCAGCTACCGGACTAGCGGGATCGCCGCGGGGCAGTTCTTC	CASSYRTSGIAAGQFF
-	few	14	TRBJ2-2	TRBV7-3	TGTGCCAGCAGCCTCCTTTGGAACACCGGGGAGCTGTTTTTT	CASSLLWNTGELFF
TRBD2	few	16	TRBJ2-3	TRBV29-1	TGCAGCGTTGAAGACACTAGCGGGAGGATTGGGGATACGCAGTATTTT	CSVEDTSGRIGDTQYF